The 11 T cell receptor beta chains listed next were all sequenced from one sample in a study of T-cell reconstitution after alpha-beta-depleted transplantation in children. Unique molecular identifiers tagged the TCRbeta library. TCRdb passed the PCR reads through MiXCR, listing each CDR3 protein once. The sample comprises around 670,000 distinct CDR3 sequences, over 10% of which are singletons, and 0.79% rests with the top ten. The specimen was PBMCs, collected before TCRalphabeta/CD19-depleted stem cell transplant. These receptors were taken from a girl aged 2-10 years with congenital amegakaryocytic thrombocytopenia, due to receive a stem cell transplant.

The table lists this clonotype with a few counts. An end of the junction does not agree with germline; a read error may underlie this. This sequence joins TRBV7-9 and TRBJ2-7; D possibly uses TRBD1 or TRBD2 (5 bases each). The CDR3 has 12 residues. Germline V gene sequence: CDR1 SEHNR, CDR2 FQNEAQ (reference sequence). CDR3 DNA: TGTGCCAGCAATCCTCTTGGTGGGGGTGACGTCTTC. Residues: CASNPLGGGDVF.

This clonotype was seen at least ten times. This rearrangement joins TRBV20-1 to TRBJ1-2; D is unresolved. CDR1 and CDR2 (germline): DFQATT, SNEGSKA (reference sequence). With 6 bases removed from V and 2 bases from J, the gap between germline ends came to 16 bases. CDR3 length: 14 amino acids. The CDR3 is CSAPRVLQNYGYTF. CDR3 bases: TGCAGTGCGCCCCGGGTCCTTCAAAACTATGGCTACACCTTC.

The rearrangement joins TRBV5-1 to TRBJ1-2; 12 bases agree with TRBD1. CDR3 length: 17 residues. V was clipped by 4 bases and J by 7 bases; unmatched bases: 14. Germline assignment: CDR1 SGHRS and CDR2 YFSETQ. The CDR3 loop reads CASSPRGIGTGGIGYTF. CDR3 sequence (DNA): TGCGCCAGCAGCCCGAGGGGGATCGGGACAGGGGGCATTGGCTACACCTTC.

This clonotype was counted once. V and J are TRBV4-1 and TRBJ2-7; 8 nucleotides match TRBD2. V shed 4 bases, J shed 0 bases, and the junction held 5 bases outside the gene matches. The CDR3 is 15 residues long. CDR1 MGHRA and CDR2 YSYEKL come from the germline V gene. The chain's CDR3 is CASSRESGSSYEQYF. The DNA for the CDR3 is TGCGCCAGCAGCCGCGAGAGCGGGAGCTCCTACGAGCAGTACTTC.

This clonotype was seen ten or more times. The chain carries TRBV15 and TRBJ2-5; D unclear. CDR3 length equals 14 residues. The germline CDR1 and CDR2 sequences are LNHNV and YYDKDF (reference sequence). The V gene lost 0 bases and the J gene lost 5 bases, with 10 bases spanning the gap. In DNA, the CDR3 is TGTGCCACCAGCAGAGAAGGAGATTCGGAGACCCAGTACTTC. It specifies CATSREGDSETQYF.

This clonotype was counted ten times or more. The chain has TRBV27 and TRBJ1-1; D is unresolved. Germline assignment: CDR1 MNHEY and CDR2 SMNVEV (reference sequence). Between the trimmed V and J ends, which lost 7 bases and 1 base, there was a span of 10 bases. The length of the CDR3 is 13 residues. The CDR3 loop reads CASTMGRNTEAFF. In nucleotides, the CDR3 is TGTGCCAGCACAATGGGGAGGAACACTGAAGCTTTCTTT.

This clonotype was counted a few times. This rearrangement joins TRBV28 to TRBJ1-2; 12 bases map to TRBD1. The CDR3 loop spans 15 amino acids. The junction had 10 bases not matched to a gene; V was cut back by 6 bases and J by 8 bases. The germline V gene has CDR1 MDHEN and CDR2 SYDVKM. The CDR3 DNA sequence: TGTGCCAGCAGAAAACCGGGACAGGGGGCGGAGGGCTACACCTTC. This gives the protein CASRKPGQGAEGYTF.

Remarks on this clonotype: A clone one base away is much larger, so this may be a read error. The rearrangement uses TRBV3-1 and TRBJ1-5, with D possibly being TRBD1 (6 bases). Germline V gives CDR1 LGHDT, CDR2 YNNKEL (reference sequence). This CDR3 has 16 residues. The CDR3 coding sequence is TGTGCCAGCAGCCAAGGTCTGGGGGCTAGGAATCACCCCCAGCATTTT. Its protein product is CASSQGLGARNHPQHF.

There are many counts of this clonotype. As DNA, the CDR3 is TGCGCCAGCAGCTCGGGGCTTGGGATGAACACTGAAGCTTTCTTT. It yields the protein CASSSGLGMNTEAFF. This rearrangement joins TRBV5-1 to TRBJ1-1; the D gene is possibly TRBD1 (5 bases). The ends were cut back, 3 bases at V and 0 bases at J, with 12 bases in the middle. Looked up from germline, CDR1 is SGHRS and CDR2 is YFSETQ. The CDR3 is 15 amino acids.

The CDR3 reads CASSLGSNYNEQFF. CDR3 in DNA: TGTGCCAGCAGCTTAGGGTCGAATTACAATGAGCAGTTCTTC. The chain has TRBV7-6 and TRBJ2-1; D is ambiguous. The CDR3 is 14 residues long. Germline values: CDR1 SGHVS, CDR2 FNYEAQ. V lost 1 base and J lost 4, with 8 bases in between. Filled out from reference TRBV7-6 and TRBJ2-1, the complete variable domain reads GAGVSQSPRYKVTKRGQDVALRCDPISGHVSLYWYRQALGQGPEFLTYFNYEAQQDKSGLPNDRFSAERPEGSISTLTIQRTEQRDSAMYRCASSLGSNYNEQFFGPGTRLTVL.

Regarding this clonotype: A clone one base away is much larger, so this may be a read error. The chain links TRBV5-5 to TRBJ2-2; 8 bases fit TRBD1. The CDR3 is 15 amino acids. Germline V lookup: CDR1 SGHKS, CDR2 YYEKEE (reference sequence). CDR3 in amino acids: CANSYYDRGGGELFF. The CDR3 DNA follows: TGTGCCAACAGCTACTACGACAGGGGAGGCGGGGAGCTGTTTTTT.